This is a list of T cell receptor beta chains from one sample in a study of cytomegalovirus exposure and HLA in healthy donors. Using immunoSEQ multiplex PCR, the repertoire was profiled, and TCRdb retains in-frame clones only, with some absent. The data contain about 160,000 clones, 75% to 85% of them singletons. Sequencing used PBMCs. Receptors were obtained from a girl aged 2 to 9 in good health and CMV-seropositive. Each CDR3 is given without its conserved first and last residue. A D gene is named only where the DNA matches it firmly.

cdr3_length,d_call,j_call,v_call,cdr3_aa
14,-,TRBJ2-2,TRBV6-1,ASSVRGTGNTGELF
12,-,TRBJ2-1,TRBV10-3,AISEESRRGEQF
15,TRBD2,-,TRBV6-1,ASSGPGLAGGSYEQY
13,TRBD1,TRBJ2-7,TRBV30,AWSGTGGRVDEQY
11,TRBD1,TRBJ1-5,TRBV27,ASSLTGVQPQH
14,-,TRBJ2-3,TRBV6-1,ASSAPRGWRTDTQY
14,-,TRBJ1-5,TRBV4-1,ASSQDGGAGNQPQH
15,-,TRBJ2-2,TRBV7-9,ASSPKLKDSNTGELF
12,TRBD1,TRBJ2-7,TRBV11-2,ASSLEQGTYEQY
14,-,TRBJ1-1,TRBV5-1,ASSSPRGTMNTEAF
15,TRBD2,TRBJ2-7,TRBV7-8,ASSLQHGGGFIYEQY
13,-,TRBJ2-3,TRBV6-1,ASSDQTDTTDTQY
13,-,-,TRBV27,ASSRQLGRSYEQY
14,TRBD2,TRBJ2-5,TRBV29-1,SVVPRLAGYQETQY
14,-,TRBJ1-3,TRBV5-5,ASSLLEWKSGNTIY
11,-,TRBJ2-2,TRBV28,ASSRWNTGELF
13,-,TRBJ2-3,TRBV28,ASSFRLATRDTQY
13,-,TRBJ2-3,TRBV5-8,ASSFVLEVTDTQY
10,TRBD1,TRBJ1-2,TRBV29-1,SVARGRDGYT
10,TRBD2,TRBJ2-1,TRBV6-1,ATKRGNNEQF
13,TRBD1,TRBJ2-4,TRBV30,AWRGDRLAKNIQY
14,TRBD2,TRBJ2-1,TRBV7-6,ASSPRGVPGYNEQF
11,-,TRBJ2-7,TRBV5-1,ASKRDSSYEQY
11,-,TRBJ1-1,TRBV28,ASSLSGGRGAF
12,TRBD1,TRBJ2-7,TRBV9,ASSNRDRGYEQY
12,TRBD1,TRBJ2-5,TRBV30,AWNAGTGWKTQY
11,-,TRBJ2-3,TRBV4-2,ASSQEGPGAQY
9,-,TRBJ2-1,TRBV29-1,SVPGGDEQF
14,-,TRBJ2-7,TRBV4-1,ASSHPVVQGSNEQY
13,-,TRBJ2-4,TRBV4-1,ASSPSGTYKNIQY
14,-,TRBJ2-2,TRBV9,ASTLREYTNTGELF
15,-,TRBJ2-2,TRBV15,ATSRGGAGTNTGELF
13,TRBD1,TRBJ1-1,TRBV6-5,ASYGQGEGNTEAF
18,-,TRBJ1-1,TRBV19,ASSIGPAEEDFRRRTEAF
12,TRBD1,TRBJ2-7,TRBV29-1,SVAGDSSSYEQY
13,-,TRBJ1-5,TRBV11-2,ASSLGGNSNQPQH
12,-,TRBJ1-4,TRBV28,ASSQAGGLRKLF
12,TRBD2,TRBJ2-7,TRBV5-4,ASSLGTSGYEQY
13,TRBD1,TRBJ1-1,TRBV10-2,ASSGRQGTGTEAF
13,TRBD1,TRBJ2-2,TRBV28,ASSFSGQGVGELF
10,TRBD1,TRBJ2-3,TRBV5-1,ASSSDRETQY
11,-,TRBJ1-4,TRBV10-3,AISEQDKEKLF
11,TRBD2,TRBJ2-7,TRBV6-5,ASSREGQNEQY
14,TRBD2,TRBJ2-5,TRBV2,ASNQNSGRYQETQY
13,TRBD1,TRBJ1-1,TRBV9,ASSPGQGARSEAF
12,-,TRBJ2-5,TRBV5-1,ASSLATSGETQY
17,TRBD2,TRBJ2-3,TRBV28,ASRPPWTSGRVGTDTQY